This TCR beta chain was documented in a study of shared clonotypes between healthy human individuals. A word on this clone: As yet, its antigen is unknown.

General study results and limits: Generally, estimated richness proved larger in naive subsets than it did in memory subsets.

The germline gives CDR1 KGHSH, CDR2 LQKENI. V lost 2 bases to trimming and J lost 0 bases, with 8 bases between them. The CDR3 extends over 15 amino acids. Profiling relied on immunoSEQ multiplex PCR, and the TCRdb table lists in-frame clones only, not all of them. The sample consists of approximately 1.4 million clones, approximately 98% of them appearing once. Sequenced material: naive CD4+ T cells sorted from blood. As to subset: CD45RA+ positively selected. The receptor comes from a man under 40 in good health. V usage is TRBV18 and J usage is TRBJ2-1, with a possible D match to TRBD2 (5 bases). The CDR3 region has the DNA TGTGCCAGCTCACCAAGGAGGAGCTCCTACAATGAGCAGTTCTTC. The encoded protein is CASSPRRSSYNEQFF.